The 28 T cell receptor beta chains given below trace back to one sample, sequenced in a study of T cells in Graves' hyperthyroidism and ophthalmopathy (dated by TCRdb to between 2018 and 2020). The library was obtained by multiplex PCR. The sequencer listed for this sample is Illumina HiSeq 2000. The TCR beta CDR3 regions were amplified from RNA transcripts. A first-round RT-PCR of the TCR CDR3 used the HTBI primer set with the Qiagen OneStep RT-PCR kit. TCRdb trimmed the raw reads at Q25, called clones with MiXCR and kept productive beta chains. Entries are consolidated by CDR3 protein sequence, retaining the most common genes and DNA. The sample table lists about 300,000 distinct CDR3 sequences, about 14% of them with a count of one. The ten largest clones capture about 8% of the sample. Sequencing used blood. The receptor source for this set is a woman in her thirties with Graves' hyperthyroidism that later progressed to Graves' ophthalmopathy.

The chain is built from TRBV5-8 and TRBJ2-1; TRBD1 or TRBD2 may be the D gene (5 bases each). V was shortened by 4 bases and J by 7 bases, with 12 bases between the two germline ends. Germline lookup yields CDR1 SGHTS and CDR2 YDEGEE. This CDR3 is 13 amino acids long. CDR3 loop: CASSPAGRNEQFF. The CDR3 DNA reads TGTGCCAGCAGCCCTGCAGGGAGAAATGAGCAGTTCTTC.

This clonotype has at least ten counts. The CDR3 loop is CASSNTGGSETQYF. In DNA form, the CDR3 reads TGTGCCAGCAGCAATACAGGGGGCTCGGAGACCCAGTACTTC. The chain is built from TRBV5-8 and TRBJ2-5; TRBD1 matches 9 bases. The length of the CDR3 is 14 residues. Looked up from germline, CDR1 is SGHTS and CDR2 is YDEGEE. Trimming cost V 4 bases and J 5 bases; bases outside gene matches: 6.

This clonotype was counted between two and nine times. The gene calls are TRBV5-1 and TRBJ2-5, with D unresolved. Germline CDR1 and CDR2: SGHRS and YFSETQ. Trimming took off 4 bases at V and 4 bases at J, with 14 bases between the two ends. The CDR3 is made up of 14 amino acids. The CDR3 here is CASSGLSVGETQYF. In nucleotides, the CDR3 is TGCGCCAGCAGCGGGCTCTCGGTGGGAGAGACCCAGTACTTC.

There are a few counts of this clonotype. This may come from a read error, since a much larger clone is one base off. V and J are TRBV28 and TRBJ1-2; D unclear. V was pared by 10 bases and J by 7 bases, with 13 bases between. The CDR3 length is 11 residues. The V gene's germline CDR1 is MDHEN and CDR2 SYDVKM. DNA for the CDR3: TGTGCCAACAGCCTTCCAACTGGCTACACCTTC. Protein: CANSLPTGYTF.

V usage is TRBV19 and J usage is TRBJ1-5, with TRBD1 identical over 8 bases. V lost 4 bases and J lost 1; bases outside the gene matches: 3. The CDR3 loop spans 15 amino acids. The germline V gene encodes CDR1 LNHDA and CDR2 SQIVND (reference sequence). The CDR3 sequence is CASSSQGASNQPQHF. The CDR3 bases are TGTGCCAGTAGTAGTCAGGGGGCCAGCAATCAGCCCCAGCATTTT.

Points on this clonotype: A much larger clone lies one base from this, so it may be a read error. The J gene is TRBJ1-6, the V gene TRBV14, with D possibly being TRBD1 (6 bases). Germline V gene data show CDR1 as SGHDN and CDR2 as FVKESK. The CDR3 contains 17 residues. CDR3 loop: CASIQVGTRNINSPLHF. CDR3 DNA: TGTGCCAGCATCCAAGTGGGGACACGGAACATTAATTCACCCCTCCACTTT.

This clonotype was recorded a few times. V gene TRBV5-5 combines with J gene TRBJ1-5; maybe TRBD1 (5 bases). The V gene's germline CDR1 is SGHKS and CDR2 YYEKEE (reference sequence). The germline V and J ends were trimmed by 0 bases and 1 base, with 8 bases remaining between them. The CDR3 sequence is 15 residues long. The CDR3 loop is CASSLEGVSNQPQHF. CDR3 sequence (DNA): TGTGCCAGCAGCTTGGAAGGGGTGAGCAATCAGCCCCAGCATTTT.

This clonotype was counted many times. The rearrangement joins TRBV2 to TRBJ2-1, with D possibly being TRBD1 (6 bases). This CDR3 is built from 15 residues. Trimming pared 7 bases from V and 2 bases from J, leaving 15 bases between. The germline V gene has CDR1 SNHLY and CDR2 FYNNEI. The chain's CDR3 is CASIWTVGTYNEQFF. The CDR3 DNA sequence: TGTGCCAGCATATGGACAGTCGGGACCTACAATGAGCAGTTCTTC. Supplemented by reference TRBV2 and TRBJ2-1, the full variable domain reads EPEVTQTPSHQVTQMGQEVILRCVPISNHLYFYWYRQILGQKVEFLVSFYNNEISEKSEIFDDQFSVERPDGSNFTLKIRSTKLEDSAMYFCASIWTVGTYNEQFFGPGTRLTVL.

This clonotype has a count of ten or more. The genes are TRBV7-2 and TRBJ2-4; D may be TRBD1 (9 bases). Germline V lookup: CDR1 SGHTA, CDR2 FQGNSA. The germline V and J ends were trimmed by 6 bases and 6 bases, with 18 bases remaining between them. The CDR3 spans 15 residues. The DNA of the CDR3 is TGTGCCAGCAGTACTCGGGGGGGACAGGGAAACATTCAGTACTTC. This codes for CASSTRGGQGNIQYF.

This clonotype has a handful of counts. V usage is TRBV28 and J usage is TRBJ2-5, with a tentative D call TRBD2 (5 bases). The germline V gene has CDR1 MDHEN and CDR2 SYDVKM. V dropped 6 bases and J dropped 5 bases, with 19 bases sitting between them. The CDR3 runs 15 residues. Here the CDR3 reads CASRTSGLGGETQYF. The CDR3 region has the DNA TGTGCCAGCAGGACATCCGGACTGGGCGGGGAGACCCAGTACTTC.

At least ten counts were recorded for this clonotype. The chain recombines TRBV7-2 with TRBJ2-3; TRBD1 matches 8 bases. Per the germline V gene, CDR1 is SGHTA and CDR2 is FQGNSA. The CDR3 has 16 residues. Germline trimming cut 5 bases from V and 3 bases from J; bases unmatched to any gene: 10. DNA of the CDR3: TGTGCCAGCAGCCGCTCCAGGGGGCGTCTAACAGATACGCAGTATTTT. It specifies CASSRSRGRLTDTQYF.

This clonotype was seen ten or more times. J is TRBJ2-7 and V is TRBV29-1, with 8 nucleotides matching TRBD1. This CDR3 has 12 residues. CDR1 is SQVTM and CDR2 is ANQGSEA in the germline V gene. Losses at the gene ends were 7 bases for V and 1 base for J; bases not matched to a gene: 3. CDR3 DNA: TGCAGCGCTGGACAGGGTTCCTACGAGCAGTACTTC. It translates to CSAGQGSYEQYF.

There are many counts of this clonotype. The chain employs TRBV7-2 and TRBJ1-2; D unclear. The V and J ends lost 7 bases and 0 bases respectively, with 9 bases between them. Per the germline V gene, CDR1 is SGHTA and CDR2 is FQGNSA. The CDR3 loop spans 13 amino acids. In DNA form, the CDR3 reads TGTGCCAGCACCCCCCTCTCTAACTATGGCTACACCTTC. It encodes CASTPLSNYGYTF.

This clonotype was seen a handful of times. The chain recombines TRBV4-1 with TRBJ2-7, with D perhaps TRBD1 (6 bases). The length of the CDR3 is 16 residues. V lost 2 bases to trimming and J lost 7 bases, with 21 bases between them. The germline gives CDR1 MGHRA, CDR2 YSYEKL. The CDR3 loop reads CASSQFEQGISGEQYF. In DNA, the CDR3 is TGCGCCAGCAGCCAATTCGAGCAGGGGATATCGGGAGAGCAGTACTTC.

A remark on this clonotype: One base away lies a much larger clone, so this may be a sequencing read error. The gene calls are TRBV9 and TRBJ1-3; D gene unclear. Looked up from germline, CDR1 is SGDLS and CDR2 is YYNGEE. This CDR3 region has 15 residues. The CDR3 loop is CASSTVQAEGSTIYF. The CDR3, as DNA: TGTGCCAGCAGCACCGTTCAGGCGGAAGGAAGCACCATATATTTT.

The DNA for the CDR3 is TGTGCCAGCAGCCCCCCAGGCCGTTTCTCCTACGAGCAGTACTTC. It codes for CASSPPGRFSYEQYF. This chain connects TRBV11-2 to TRBJ2-7; D call uncertain. The V gene's germline CDR1 is SGHAT and CDR2 FQNNGV. The CDR3 loop spans 15 amino acids. Trimming took 5 bases from V and 0 from J, leaving 14 bases between them.

In its sample, this clonotype was seen many times. The chain is built from TRBV6-1 and TRBJ1-2; D gene ambiguous. The germline CDR1 and CDR2 sequences are MNHNS and SASEGT. The CDR3 is made up of 15 amino acids. The V and J ends lost 5 bases and 4 bases respectively, with 17 bases between them. CDR3 nucleotides: TGTGCCAGCAGTTATACGGCAGGAGGATCCTATGGCTACACCTTC. It codes for CASSYTAGGSYGYTF.

This clonotype came up many times. The chain links TRBV10-3 to TRBJ2-7; perhaps D is TRBD1 or TRBD2 (5 bases each). The germline V and J ends were trimmed by 3 bases and 7 bases, with 7 bases remaining between them. Germline values: CDR1 ENHRY, CDR2 SYGVKD. The CDR3 is 11 amino acids. CDR3 DNA: TGTGCCATCAGTGACGGGGCGGAGCAGTACTTC. The encoded protein is CAISDGAEQYF.

This clonotype was picked up many times. The chain has TRBV30 and TRBJ2-2, with no clear D. Trimming removed 0 bases from V and 1 base from J, with 9 bases in between. From germline, CDR1 is GTSNPN and CDR2 SVGIG (reference sequence). This CDR3 is 15 amino acids long. This chain's CDR3 is CAWSVDPRNTGELFF. The CDR3 DNA is TGTGCCTGGAGTGTAGACCCTAGGAACACCGGGGAGCTGTTTTTT.

This clonotype showed up many times. Here the CDR3 reads CASKAHPEDTQYF. Here the CDR3 DNA reads TGTGCCAGCAAGGCCCATCCTGAGGATACGCAGTATTTT. V gene TRBV6-1 combines with J gene TRBJ2-3; D is uncertain. The V end was cut by 7 bases, the J end by 6 bases, with 14 bases between. Looked up from germline, CDR1 is MNHNS and CDR2 is SASEGT. The CDR3 runs to 13 residues.

This clonotype showed up just a few times. The gene calls are TRBV18 and TRBJ1-2; D call uncertain. CDR1 is KGHSH, CDR2 LQKENI, per germline. V gave up 2 bases and J gave up 6 bases, with 7 bases separating them. The CDR3 consists of 12 residues. This chain's CDR3 is CASSPGLDGYTF. Here the CDR3 DNA reads TGTGCCAGCTCACCAGGACTCGATGGCTACACCTTC.

The rearrangement joins TRBV28 to TRBJ1-2; 7 nucleotides line up with TRBD1. The germline gives CDR1 MDHEN, CDR2 SYDVKM. The V gene end was trimmed by 2 bases and the J gene end by 6 bases; junction bases not matched to a gene: 9. CDR3 length equals 15 residues. The CDR3 here is CASSLPNTGVHGYTF. The CDR3 DNA reads TGTGCCAGCAGTTTACCCAATACAGGGGTGCATGGCTACACCTTC.

At least ten counts were recorded for this clonotype. This CDR3 is CASSLQFQETQYF. CDR3 sequence (DNA): TGTGCCAGCAGCTTACAGTTCCAAGAGACCCAGTACTTC. The chain recombines TRBV7-2 with TRBJ2-5; D is ambiguous. The CDR3 covers 13 residues. Germline CDR1 is SGHTA and CDR2 is FQGNSA. The V and J ends lost 2 bases and 1 base respectively, with 5 bases between them.

This clonotype was observed a handful of times. The chain couples TRBV27 to TRBJ1-1; the D is unclear. The CDR3 has 15 amino acids. V lost 1 base, J lost 4 bases, and 13 bases lay in between. The germline V gene encodes CDR1 MNHEY and CDR2 SMNVEV (reference sequence). The CDR3 DNA is TGTGCCAGCAGTTTATATAGTAGGGCCGGCACTGAAGCTTTCTTT. It yields the protein CASSLYSRAGTEAFF.

The V call is TRBV11-2, the J call TRBJ2-5, with D uncertain. V gave up 1 base and J gave up 1 base, with 7 bases separating them. Germline CDR1 SGHAT, CDR2 FQNNGV. The CDR3 extends over 14 amino acids. In DNA form, the CDR3 reads TGTGCCAGCAGCTTAGCGGTTGTCCAAGAGACCCAGTACTTC. It codes for CASSLAVVQETQYF.

This chain links TRBV6-2 or TRBV6-3 with TRBJ2-7; the match to TRBD2 covers 14 bases. The V gene's germline CDR1 is MNHEY and CDR2 SVGEGT. V lost 2 bases, J lost 3 bases, and 12 bases stayed unmatched. The CDR3 loop spans 19 amino acids. CDR3 DNA sequence: TGTGCCAGCAGTTACAGGGAAGGGACTAGCGGGAGCCCCAACTACGAGCAGTACTTC. Its protein product is CASSYREGTSGSPNYEQYF.

Details on this clonotype: A much larger clone differs by one base, so this may be a read error. The rearrangement uses TRBV12-5 and TRBJ2-1; 11 nucleotides line up with TRBD1. From germline, CDR1 is LGHNT and CDR2 FRNRAP. CDR3 size: 17 residues. This CDR3 reads CTSGAFQGTGGYNEQFF. The CDR3 nucleotides read TGTACTAGTGGCGCCTTCCAAGGGACAGGGGGCTACAATGAGCAGTTCTTC. The complete variable domain, with remaining parts taken from reference TRBV12-5 and TRBJ2-1, reads DARVTQTPRHKVTEMGQEVTMRCQPILGHNTVFWYRQTMMQGLELLAYFRNRAPLDDSGMPKDRFSAEMPDATLATLKIQPSEPRDSAVYFCTSGAFQGTGGYNEQFFGPGTRLTVL.

This clonotype was seen repeatedly, ten times or more. The rearrangement uses TRBV12-5 and TRBJ2-1; unclear D gene. The CDR3 is 13 residues long. From germline, CDR1 is LGHNT and CDR2 FRNRAP. V lost 7 bases, J lost 4 bases, and 11 bases lay in between. This CDR3 is CASAPLGYNEQFF. In nucleotides, the CDR3 is TGTGCTAGTGCCCCCCTGGGGTACAATGAGCAGTTCTTC.